The 27 T cell receptor beta chains below all came from one sample that was sequenced in a study of identical twins. From the 5' RACE reads, TCRdb called clonotypes with MiXCR, one entry per CDR3 protein. The sample yields fewer than 900,000 distinct CDR3 sequences, over 15% seen once. The same sample was also used in a study of T cells expressing NK-cell markers.

Sequencing used PBMCs. The receptor source for this set is a young woman in good health.

The CDR3 DNA is TGTGCCAGCAGCTTATATGCGGGGGAGGGTGGTGAGCAGTTCTTC. Residues: CASSLYAGEGGEQFF. The rearrangement links TRBV7-9 to TRBJ2-1; 7 positions agree with TRBD2. Germline loops: CDR1 SEHNR, CDR2 FQNEAQ (reference sequence). CDR3 length equals 15 residues. J lost 9 bases, V lost 2 bases, and 10 bases had no gene match.

This clonotype was recorded at least ten times. CDR3 bases: TGTGCCAGCGGCGGGACTAGCGGTGAGCAGTTCTTC. Its translation is CASGGTSGEQFF. This chain joins TRBV12-3 or TRBV12-4 and TRBJ2-1; 11 nucleotides line up with TRBD2. Trimming cost V 8 bases and J 9 bases; bases outside gene matches: 3. The length of the CDR3 is 12 residues.

This sequence joins TRBV2 and TRBJ1-5; tentatively, D is TRBD1 (5 bases). V was cut by 6 bases and J by 2 bases, with 14 bases left in between. Germline V CDR1 and CDR2: SNHLY, FYNNEI. This CDR3 is built from 15 residues. The CDR3 coding sequence is TGTGCCAGCAGGGCGGCCGGGACCGGCAATCAGCCCCAGCATTTT. Translating gives CASRAAGTGNQPQHF.

The gene calls are TRBV14 and TRBJ2-2; possibly TRBD1 for D (6 bases). Germline-derived CDR1 and CDR2 are SGHDN and FVKESK. CDR3 length: 15 amino acids. Trimming took 5 bases from V and 7 from J, leaving 17 bases between them. The CDR3 sequence: CASSASNRAVGELFF. CDR3 bases: TGTGCCAGCAGCGCAAGTAACAGGGCGGTCGGGGAGCTGTTTTTT.

Ten or more counts support this clonotype. The chain carries TRBV9 and TRBJ2-2, with D unclear. CDR3 length equals 15 residues. The germline V and J ends were trimmed by 4 bases and 5 bases, with 15 bases remaining between them. Per germline, CDR1 SGDLS and CDR2 YYNGEE. This chain's CDR3 is CASSPPELGTGELFF. CDR3 nucleotide sequence: TGTGCCAGCAGCCCCCCGGAGTTAGGTACCGGGGAGCTGTTTTTT. The complete variable domain, with remaining parts taken from reference TRBV9 and TRBJ2-2, reads DSGVTQTPKHLITATGQRVTLRCSPRSGDLSVYWYQQSLDQGLQFLIQYYNGEERAKGNILERFSAQQFPDLHSELNLSSLELGDSALYFCASSPPELGTGELFFGEGSRLTVL.

The gene calls are TRBV11-2 and TRBJ2-3; maybe TRBD1 (5 bases). The V gene's germline CDR1 is SGHAT and CDR2 FQNNGV. The ends were cut back, 6 bases at V and 4 bases at J, with 11 bases in the middle. The CDR3 is made up of 13 amino acids. The CDR3 is CASRVEGADTQYF. The CDR3 region has the DNA TGTGCCAGCAGAGTCGAAGGGGCAGATACGCAGTATTTT.

In DNA form, the CDR3 reads TGCGCCAGCAGCTTCTATGGCCACTACGAGCAGTACTTC. It specifies CASSFYGHYEQYF. The V gene is TRBV5-1, the J gene TRBJ2-7; no firm D call. Germline CDR1 SGHRS, CDR2 YFSETQ. V was shortened by 2 bases and J by 3 bases, with 9 bases between the two germline ends. This CDR3 has 13 amino acids.

This clonotype has more than one count but fewer than ten. The chain has TRBV5-1 and TRBJ2-7; 8 bases line up with TRBD1. Germline V CDR1 and CDR2: SGHRS, YFSETQ. The CDR3 has 14 amino acids. J lost 2 bases, V lost 4 bases, and 5 bases had no gene match. This CDR3 is CASSDPGQAYEQYF. The CDR3 region has the DNA TGCGCCAGCAGCGATCCGGGACAGGCCTACGAGCAGTACTTC.

The chain is built from TRBV12-3 or TRBV12-4 and TRBJ2-1, with D tentatively TRBD2 (7 bases). Trimming took off 5 bases at V and 2 bases at J, with 22 bases between the two ends. The CDR3 totals 18 residues. For the CDR3, the DNA is TGTGCCAGCAGTCCCCACCGGGGAGGGGGTGGTACCTACAATGAGCAGTTCTTC. Encoded protein: CASSPHRGGGGTYNEQFF.

The rearrangement uses TRBV29-1 and TRBJ2-1; the D gene is possibly TRBD2 (6 bases). Germline CDR1 and CDR2: SQVTM and ANQGSEA. The CDR3 totals 12 residues. V was shortened by 2 bases and J by 12 bases, with 14 bases between the two germline ends. The CDR3 sequence is CSVEWRGLTQFF. In DNA, the CDR3 is TGCAGCGTTGAATGGCGGGGATTAACGCAGTTCTTC.

The J gene is TRBJ2-7, the V gene TRBV12-3 or TRBV12-4; the D gene is possibly TRBD2 (7 bases). Between the trimmed V and J ends, which lost 6 bases and 4 bases, there was a span of 16 bases. The length of the CDR3 is 14 residues. DNA for the CDR3: TGTGCCAGCAGCTCCGGGGGAGGGGGATACGAGCAGTACTTC. Amino acids: CASSSGGGGYEQYF.

This clonotype showed up just a few times. The J gene is TRBJ2-5, the V gene TRBV13; D is unresolved. The V and J ends lost 5 bases and 2 bases respectively, with 9 bases between them. The V gene's germline CDR1 is PRHDT and CDR2 FYEKMQ (reference sequence). There are 13 residues in the CDR3. CDR3 residues: CASSTTTQETQYF. In DNA, the CDR3 is TGTGCCAGCAGCACCACAACGCAAGAGACCCAGTACTTC.

This clonotype was picked up a small number of times. V and J are TRBV5-1 and TRBJ1-6; TRBD1 matches 8 bases. J lost 8 bases, V lost 5 bases, and 6 bases had no gene match. The germline CDR1 and CDR2 sequences are SGHRS and YFSETQ. The CDR3 covers 14 residues. CDR3 DNA sequence: TGCGCCAGCAGTACGGACAGGGCTGATTCACCCCTCCACTTT. This codes for CASSTDRADSPLHF.

A few counts support this clonotype. V gene TRBV7-9 combines with J gene TRBJ2-5; a possible D gene is TRBD2 (5 bases). V gave up 5 bases and J gave up 5 bases, with 15 bases separating them. This CDR3 has 14 amino acids. Germline lookup yields CDR1 SEHNR and CDR2 FQNEAQ (reference sequence). CDR3 in amino acids: CASSPTLARETQYF. The CDR3 nucleotides are TGTGCCAGCAGCCCTACTCTAGCCAGGGAGACCCAGTACTTC.

This clonotype was observed a few times. V is TRBV20-1 and J is TRBJ2-3; D ambiguous. The CDR3 spans 14 residues. Per the germline V gene, CDR1 is DFQATT and CDR2 is SNEGSKA (reference sequence). V was trimmed by 7 bases and J by 0 bases, leaving 14 bases between them. The CDR3 region has the DNA TGCAGTGGGGTTGAGACAACTAGCACAGATACGCAGTATTTT. This gives the protein CSGVETTSTDTQYF.

The CDR3 region has the DNA TGCGCCAGCAGTTCCGGACAGGGGGTTTTCTTC. Protein product: CASSSGQGVFF. V usage is TRBV5-1 and J usage is TRBJ2-1, with 10 positions matching TRBD1. The CDR3 consists of 11 residues. Germline V CDR1 and CDR2: SGHRS, YFSETQ. Trimming at V came to 5 bases and at J to 16 bases, leaving 6 bases not matched to a gene.

The V call is TRBV11-3, the J call TRBJ2-7, with 8 bases fitting TRBD2. Germline lookup yields CDR1 SGHNT and CDR2 YENEEA. Trimming cost V 1 base and J 3 bases; bases outside gene matches: 5. The CDR3 runs to 15 residues. The CDR3 nucleotides read TGTGCCAGCAGCTTAGGCGGGGGGTCGTTCTACGAGCAGTACTTC. This encodes CASSLGGGSFYEQYF.

This clonotype was picked up a small number of times. Here the CDR3 DNA reads TGTGCCAGCAGACAGACAGGGCTGCGGGAGCAGTTCTTC. Residues: CASRQTGLREQFF. The J gene is TRBJ2-1, the V gene TRBV6-1; 7 bases agree with TRBD1. From germline, CDR1 is MNHNS and CDR2 SASEGT. CDR3 length equals 13 residues. The junction had 9 bases not matched to a gene; V was cut back by 6 bases and J by 10 bases.

This clonotype occurred a few times. This rearrangement joins TRBV5-6 to TRBJ2-1, with TRBD2 matching 7 bases. CDR3 length: 17 residues. V gave up 0 bases and J gave up 3 bases; unmatched junction bases: 9. Germline-derived CDR1 and CDR2 are SGHDT and YYEEEE. CDR3 nucleotide sequence: TGTGCCAGCAGCTTGGAACGGGGGGACTCTCGCTACAATGAGCAGTTCTTC. Protein product: CASSLERGDSRYNEQFF.

The chain couples TRBV6-7 to TRBJ2-1, with D hard to call. TRBV6-7 carries the ORF label, with uncertain function. The V end was cut by 11 bases, the J end by 5 bases, with 19 bases between. CDR3 length: 14 residues. CDR3 protein: CAGSFGLRNNEQFF. DNA of the CDR3: TGTGCCGGATCATTCGGGCTAAGAAACAATGAGCAGTTCTTC.

This clonotype appeared a few times. The chain employs TRBV20-1 and TRBJ1-2; D is uncertain. Germline V gene lookup returns CDR1 DFQATT and CDR2 SNEGSKA (reference sequence). Deletions cut 5 bases from V and 0 bases from J, with 13 bases between. The CDR3 sequence is 14 residues long. CDR3 in amino acids: CSARSPATNYGYTF. The CDR3 nucleotides are TGCAGTGCTCGGAGTCCAGCAACTAACTATGGCTACACCTTC.

The V and J genes are TRBV6-1 and TRBJ1-1; D unclear. The CDR3 sequence is 13 residues long. Trimming removed 6 bases from V and 1 base from J, with 9 bases in between. Per the germline V gene, CDR1 is MNHNS and CDR2 is SASEGT. CDR3 residues: CASREAGNTEAFF. In nucleotides, the CDR3 is TGTGCCAGCAGAGAGGCGGGGAACACTGAAGCTTTCTTT.

The DNA of the CDR3 is TGTGCCTGGAGTGTAATGCTGGGACTTCTACGCGGGAATGAGCAGTTCTTC. Translation gives CAWSVMLGLLRGNEQFF. The rearrangement links TRBV30 to TRBJ2-1; TRBD2 might be the D (6 bases). Germline V CDR1 and CDR2: GTSNPN, SVGIG (reference sequence). Trimming left V 0 bases short and J 7 bases short, with 22 bases between. The CDR3 runs 17 residues.

A few counts support this clonotype. This rearrangement joins TRBV12-3 or TRBV12-4 to TRBJ1-6, with D uncertain. Trimming took off 5 bases at V and 9 bases at J, with 11 bases between the two ends. The CDR3 contains 13 residues. The CDR3 loop is CASSPSLRSPLHF. CDR3 DNA sequence: TGTGCCAGCAGTCCGAGTCTTCGTTCACCCCTCCACTTT.

The genes are TRBV7-3 and TRBJ2-3; D is unclear. The CDR3 runs 15 residues. Trimming took off 0 bases at V and 4 bases at J, with 11 bases between the two ends. Germline lookup yields CDR1 SGHTA and CDR2 FQGTGA. The CDR3: CASSLTFQSADTQYF. The CDR3 nucleotides read TGTGCCAGCAGCTTAACGTTCCAGTCAGCAGATACGCAGTATTTT.

V and J are TRBV5-1 and TRBJ1-1; D is perhaps TRBD1 (6 bases). This CDR3 has 12 residues. V dropped 6 bases and J dropped 2 bases, with 8 bases sitting between them. Per germline, CDR1 SGHRS and CDR2 YFSETQ. The chain's CDR3 is CASIGGNTEAFF. The CDR3 nucleotides are TGCGCCAGCATCGGGGGCAACACTGAAGCTTTCTTT.

The rearrangement joins TRBV21-1 to TRBJ2-2; the table assigns TRBD2, which was not confirmed against the DNA. TRBV21-1 is a listed pseudogene. The CDR3 contains 17 residues. This chain's CDR3 is CASSKAGQRRWTGELFF. The CDR3 DNA is TGTGCCAGCAGCAAAGCTGGACAGCGGCGTTGGACTGGGGAGCTGTTTTTT.